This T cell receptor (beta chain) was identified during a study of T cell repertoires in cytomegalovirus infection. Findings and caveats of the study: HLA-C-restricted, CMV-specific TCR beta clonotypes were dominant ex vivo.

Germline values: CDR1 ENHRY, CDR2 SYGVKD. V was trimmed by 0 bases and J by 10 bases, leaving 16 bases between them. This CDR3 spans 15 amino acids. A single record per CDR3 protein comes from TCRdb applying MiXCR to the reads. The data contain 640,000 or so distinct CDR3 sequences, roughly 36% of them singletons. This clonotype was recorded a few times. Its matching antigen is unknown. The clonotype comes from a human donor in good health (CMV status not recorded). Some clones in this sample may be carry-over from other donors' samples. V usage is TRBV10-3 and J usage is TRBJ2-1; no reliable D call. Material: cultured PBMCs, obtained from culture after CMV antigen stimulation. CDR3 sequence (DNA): TGTGCCATCAGTGAGTCTCCCGGCAGCTCAGGAGAGCAGTTCTTC. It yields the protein CAISESPGSSGEQFF.